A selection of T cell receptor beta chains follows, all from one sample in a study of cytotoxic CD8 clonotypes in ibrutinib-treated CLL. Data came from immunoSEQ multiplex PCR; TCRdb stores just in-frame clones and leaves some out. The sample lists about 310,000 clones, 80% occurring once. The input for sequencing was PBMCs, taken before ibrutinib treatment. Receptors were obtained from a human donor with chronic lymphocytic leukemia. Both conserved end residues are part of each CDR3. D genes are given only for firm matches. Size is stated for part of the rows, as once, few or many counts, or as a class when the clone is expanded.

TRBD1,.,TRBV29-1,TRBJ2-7,TGCAGCATACGACAGGGGTCCGCTTCCTACGAGCAGTACTTC,CSIRQGSASYEQYF
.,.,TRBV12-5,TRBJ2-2,TGTGCTAGTGGTTTGGTACTTCAGGAGGGTAGCACCGGGGAGCTGTTTTTT,CASGLVLQEGSTGELFF
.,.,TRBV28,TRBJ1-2,TGTGCCAGCAGTCTTCTCCTTTATGGCTACACCTTC,CASSLLLYGYTF
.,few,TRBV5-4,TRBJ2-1,TGTGCCAGCAGCTTGGGAACTTCCCCTTACAATGAGCAGTTCTTC,CASSLGTSPYNEQFF
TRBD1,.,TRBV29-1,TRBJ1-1,TGCAGCGTCGAAACAGGGGGCACTGAAGCTTTCTTT,CSVETGGTEAFF
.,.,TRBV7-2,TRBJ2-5,TGTGCCAGCAGCTTCGGGCGGGAAGAGACCCAGTACTTC,CASSFGREETQYF
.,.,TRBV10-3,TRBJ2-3,TGTGCCGGATCTATGGGTGTTACGCAGTATTTT,CAGSMGVTQYF
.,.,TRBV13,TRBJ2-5,TGTGCCAGCAGCTTAGCCGGGACTTTGTACCAAGAGACCCAGTACTTC,CASSLAGTLYQETQYF
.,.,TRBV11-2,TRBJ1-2,TGTGCCAGCAGCCCCTTTTCCGTTCGCGGACTGCTCGCTAACTATGGCTACACCTTC,CASSPFSVRGLLANYGYTF
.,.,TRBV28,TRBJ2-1,TGTGCCAGCAGTTTACGGGACTTGAACAATGAGCAGTTCTTC,CASSLRDLNNEQFF
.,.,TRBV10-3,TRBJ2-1,TGTGCCATCAGTAGGGCTGGGCAGAACAATGAGCAGTTCTTC,CAISRAGQNNEQFF
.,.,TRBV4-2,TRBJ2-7,TGTGCCAGCAGCCTGCTATGGACAGCTTCCTACGAGCAGTACTTC,CASSLLWTASYEQYF
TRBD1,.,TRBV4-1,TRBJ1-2,TGCGCCAGCAGCACCTTGGACGACAGGGTCTATGGCTACACCTTC,CASSTLDDRVYGYTF
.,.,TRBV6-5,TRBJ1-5,TGTGCCAGCAGCCCCGATCGCAATCAGCCCCAGCATTTT,CASSPDRNQPQHF
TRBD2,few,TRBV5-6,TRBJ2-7,TGTGCCAGCAGCATTAGGACTAGCGGTTACGAGCAGTACTTC,CASSIRTSGYEQYF
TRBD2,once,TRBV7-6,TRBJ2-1,TGTGCCAGCAGCTTATTGACTAGCGGTAAGCAGTTCTTC,CASSLLTSGKQFF
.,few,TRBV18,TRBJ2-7,TGTGCCAGCTCACCACCGGGCTCCTACGAGCAGTACTTC,CASSPPGSYEQYF
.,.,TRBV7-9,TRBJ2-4,TGTGCCAGCAGCCAGACAGGTTTCCTAGCCAAAAACATTCAGTACTTC,CASSQTGFLAKNIQYF
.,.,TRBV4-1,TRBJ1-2,TGCGCCAGCAGCCAAGTAGGGCCTCAAGCCGACTACACCTTC,CASSQVGPQADYTF
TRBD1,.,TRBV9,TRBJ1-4,TGTGCCAGCAGCGCCCGACAGGGCAGAACTAATGAAAAACTGTTTTTT,CASSARQGRTNEKLFF
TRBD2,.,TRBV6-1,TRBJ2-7,TGTGCCAGCAGTGACGGGACTAGCGGCACCTACGAGCAGTACTTC,CASSDGTSGTYEQYF
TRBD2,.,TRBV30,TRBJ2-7,TGTGCCTGGGGGCTAGCGGGAGGGCTGTACGAGCAGTACTTC,CAWGLAGGLYEQYF
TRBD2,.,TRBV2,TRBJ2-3,TGTGCCAGCAGGGTAGCGGGAGTGATAGATACGCAGTATTTT,CASRVAGVIDTQYF
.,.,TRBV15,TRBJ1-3,TGTGCCACCAGCAGCCATCGGGCAGTGACTGGAAACACCATATATTTT,CATSSHRAVTGNTIYF
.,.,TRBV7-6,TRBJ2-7,TGTGCCAGCAGCGACCGACTCCACCGGAACGAGCAGTACTTC,CASSDRLHRNEQYF
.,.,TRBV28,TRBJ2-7,TGTGCCAGCAGTTTGCTTGGGTCCCCATCCTCTATGAGGCAGTACTTC,CASSLLGSPSSMRQYF
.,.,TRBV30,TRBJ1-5,TGTGCCTGGAGTGTATTTGATAGCAATCAGCCCCAGCATTTT,CAWSVFDSNQPQHF
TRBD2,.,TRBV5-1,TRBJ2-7,TGCGCCAGCAGCTTGGTCGACGCGGGAGTAGCCGAGCAGTACTTC,CASSLVDAGVAEQYF
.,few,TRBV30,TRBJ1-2,TGTGCCTGGAGTGGCGGTGGGGGGCCCGGCTACACCTTC,CAWSGGGGPGYTF
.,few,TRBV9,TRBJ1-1,TGTGCCAGCAGCGTGGGCCACTCCACTGAAGCTTTCTTT,CASSVGHSTEAFF
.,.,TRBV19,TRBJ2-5,TGTGCCAGTAGGTACGGGAACCAAGAGACCCAGTACTTC,CASRYGNQETQYF
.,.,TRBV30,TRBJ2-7,TGTGCCTGGGGTCGAGCGGCCTACGAGCAGTACTTC,CAWGRAAYEQYF
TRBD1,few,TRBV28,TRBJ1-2,TGTGCCAGCAGTTTATGGGACAGGGTCATCTATGGCTACACCTTC,CASSLWDRVIYGYTF
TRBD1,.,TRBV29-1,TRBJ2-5,TGCAGCGCACAAACGAAGACAGGGTTCCAAGAGACCCAGTACTTC,CSAQTKTGFQETQYF
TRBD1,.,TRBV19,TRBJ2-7,TGTGCCAGTAGTCCAATCACCGGGACAGGGTCCTACGAGCAGTACTTC,CASSPITGTGSYEQYF
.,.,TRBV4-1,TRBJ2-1,TGCGCCAGCAGCCCGTTCGGTACCTACAATGAGCAGTTCTTC,CASSPFGTYNEQFF
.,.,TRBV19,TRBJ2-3,TGTGCCAGTAGTATGAACCTTGTGGATACGCAGTATTTT,CASSMNLVDTQYF
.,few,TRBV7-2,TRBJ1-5,TGTGCCAGCAGCTTAGATAGCAATCAGCCCCAGCATTTT,CASSLDSNQPQHF
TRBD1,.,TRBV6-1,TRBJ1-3,TGTGCCAGCAGTGAACAGGGGGTCTCTGGAAACACCATATATTTT,CASSEQGVSGNTIYF
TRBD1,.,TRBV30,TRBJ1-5,TGTGCCTGGGACAGGGGGCTGAAAGAGCCCCAGCATTTT,CAWDRGLKEPQHF
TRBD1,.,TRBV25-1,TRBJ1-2,TGTGCCAGCAGTCCGACAGGGGGCCATTATGGCTACACCTTC,CASSPTGGHYGYTF
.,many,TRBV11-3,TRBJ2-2,TGTGCCAGCAGCTTAGCCCAGAACACCGGGGAGCTGTTTTTT,CASSLAQNTGELFF
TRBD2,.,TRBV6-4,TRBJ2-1,TGTGCCAGCAGTGACGAGTTGACTAGCGGGAGCTCCTACAATGAGCAGTTCTTC,CASSDELTSGSSYNEQFF
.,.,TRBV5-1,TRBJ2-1,TGCGCCAGCAGCATGGGGGACGGGTACAATGAGCAGTTCTTC,CASSMGDGYNEQFF
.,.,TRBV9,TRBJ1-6,TGTGCCAGCAGCGTAGTCATTAATTCACCCCTCCACTTT,CASSVVINSPLHF
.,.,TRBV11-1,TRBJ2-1,TGTGCCAGCAGCCCCAAGGGGCCGGGAAATGAGCAGTTCTTC,CASSPKGPGNEQFF
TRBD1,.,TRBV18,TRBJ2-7,TGTGCCAGCTCGTTGGACAGGAGCTCCTACGAGCAGTACTTC,CASSLDRSSYEQYF
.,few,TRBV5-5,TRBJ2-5,TGTGCCAGCAGCACAGGGCCCCAAGAGACCCAGTACTTC,CASSTGPQETQYF
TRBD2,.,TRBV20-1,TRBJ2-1,TGCAGTGCTGTGGGACTACAGCAGTTCTTC,CSAVGLQQFF
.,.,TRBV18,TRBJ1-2,TGTGCCAGCTCACCCGAGGGAGGGGTGAGCTATGGCTACACCTTC,CASSPEGGVSYGYTF
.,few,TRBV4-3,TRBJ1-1,TGCGCCAGCAGCCAAGTGAGGGGTACGGAAGCTTTCTTT,CASSQVRGTEAFF
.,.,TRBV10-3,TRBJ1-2,TGTGCCATGGGACCCGGGGAGTATGGCTACACCTTC,CAMGPGEYGYTF
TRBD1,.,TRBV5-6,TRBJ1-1,TGTGCCAGCAGCGTTCGGACAGGGGGAACTGAAGCTTTCTTT,CASSVRTGGTEAFF